Listed below are T cell receptor beta chains from one sample, sequenced in a study of blood T cell repertoires in COVID-19. TCRdb's copy holds only in-frame clones and misses some; the assay was immunoSEQ multiplex PCR. This table has 90,000 to 120,000 clones, approximately 83% appearing once. Sequencing was performed on PBMCs or T cells enriched from blood (not recorded which). These receptors were taken from a woman aged 45-60 years who had recovered from COVID-19. Each CDR3 is given with its conserved first and last residue. Fields, in order: V gene, J gene, CDR3 protein.

v_call: TRBV11-2
j_call: TRBJ2-3
cdr3_aa: CASSAHPGGPDTQYF

v_call: TRBV5-6
j_call: TRBJ1-1
cdr3_aa: CASSLGSGENTEAFF

v_call: TRBV6-5
j_call: TRBJ2-7
cdr3_aa: CASSYSAGAYEQYF

v_call: TRBV28
j_call: TRBJ1-2
cdr3_aa: CASSLETGGPGRSYGYTF

v_call: TRBV28
j_call: TRBJ1-1
cdr3_aa: CASSLMGRKDTEAFF

v_call: TRBV30
j_call: TRBJ2-7
cdr3_aa: CACSREWYEQYF

v_call: TRBV19
j_call: TRBJ2-3
cdr3_aa: CAATRTGSTDTQYF

v_call: TRBV2
j_call: TRBJ2-5
cdr3_aa: CASRGDRTQETQYF

v_call: TRBV30
j_call: TRBJ1-1
cdr3_aa: CAWSKLDSSRAFF

v_call: TRBV12-3/TRBV12-4
j_call: TRBJ2-1
cdr3_aa: CASTDAGNEQFF

v_call: TRBV9
j_call: TRBJ2-6
cdr3_aa: CASSVGGGSGANVLTF

v_call: TRBV6-6
j_call: TRBJ2-7
cdr3_aa: CASIQMSGGWDEQYF

v_call: TRBV2
j_call: TRBJ2-4
cdr3_aa: CASSEARAQNIQYF

v_call: TRBV3-1/TRBV3-2
j_call: TRBJ2-1
cdr3_aa: CASSRAGGGSYNEQFF

v_call: TRBV3-1/TRBV3-2
j_call: TRBJ1-6
cdr3_aa: CASSHGQGVDSPLHF

v_call: TRBV5-1
j_call: TRBJ2-5
cdr3_aa: CASSLTGVETQYF

v_call: TRBV29-1
j_call: TRBJ2-3
cdr3_aa: CSVLSGADTQYF

v_call: TRBV5-6
j_call: TRBJ2-1
cdr3_aa: CASSLLSGGQLGEQFF

v_call: TRBV5-1
j_call: TRBJ2-7
cdr3_aa: CASSLLRGGSNEQYF

v_call: TRBV7-3
j_call: TRBJ2-2
cdr3_aa: CASSLLGAGSTGELFF

v_call: TRBV7-9
j_call: TRBJ2-6
cdr3_aa: CASSYRDRVSGANVLTF